This T cell receptor (beta chain) was sequenced during a study of T cell changes during pregnancy in multiple sclerosis. V was clipped by 2 bases and J by 5 bases, with 10 bases between them. Germline CDR1 MNHEY, CDR2 SVGAGI. This CDR3 has 15 amino acids. This table comes from immunoSEQ multiplex PCR, and its TCRdb copy is limited to in-frame clones, with some not included. The profile covers around 81,000 clones, with roughly 92% appearing a single time and roughly 3.3% taken by the ten largest. This TCR was sampled from a female donor in good health, enrolled as a control in a pregnancy study. The sample consisted of peripheral blood, taken after pregnancy. The chain is built from TRBV6-5 and TRBJ1-6; D not certain. The CDR3 loop is CASSYGQINNSPLHF. In DNA, the CDR3 is TGTGCCAGCAGTTACGGGCAGATCAATAATTCACCCCTCCACTTT.